The present T cell receptor beta chain was sequenced within a study of blood T cell repertoires in COVID-19. Study context: Whether acute or convalescent, the COVID-19 samples came from the United States, Italy and Spain. In each case, the material was cDNA or gDNA derived from T cells, B-cell-depleted T cells, or PBMCs.

How the authors handled the data: Researchers report that nucleated cell counts were estimated from reference gene primer amplification. Using immunoSEQ multiplex PCR, the repertoire was profiled, and TCRdb retains in-frame clones only, with some absent. Clone size and the V and J calls come from that table; the DNA yielded D and trimming. Among nearly 300,000 clones listed, 88% were seen once. In germline, CDR1 is SGHTA, CDR2 FQGTGA. The CDR3 runs to 15 residues. V shed 1 base and J shed 5 bases, with 14 bases lying between them. Sequenced sample: peripheral blood. The chain uses TRBV7-3 and TRBJ2-5, with D possibly being TRBD2 (5 bases). The sequence derives from a woman younger than 45 who had recovered from COVID-19. The CDR3 sequence is CASSLSPARGETQYF. The CDR3 region has the DNA TGTGCCAGCAGCTTAAGTCCTGCCCGAGGGGAGACCCAGTACTTC.